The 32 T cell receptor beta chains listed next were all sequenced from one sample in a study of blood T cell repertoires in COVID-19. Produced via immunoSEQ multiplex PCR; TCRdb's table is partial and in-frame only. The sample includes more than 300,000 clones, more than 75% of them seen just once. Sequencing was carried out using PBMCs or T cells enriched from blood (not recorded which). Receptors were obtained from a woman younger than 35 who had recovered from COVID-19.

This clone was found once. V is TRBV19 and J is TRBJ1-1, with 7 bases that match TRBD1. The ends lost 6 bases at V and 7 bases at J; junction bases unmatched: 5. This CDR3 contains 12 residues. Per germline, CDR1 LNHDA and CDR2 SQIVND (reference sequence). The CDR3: CASSPGGIEAFF. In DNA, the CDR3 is TGTGCCAGTAGCCCAGGGGGTATTGAAGCTTTCTTT.

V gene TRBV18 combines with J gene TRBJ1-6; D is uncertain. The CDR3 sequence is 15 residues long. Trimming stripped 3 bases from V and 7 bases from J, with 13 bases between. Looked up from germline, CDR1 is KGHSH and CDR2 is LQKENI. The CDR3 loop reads CASSPDDNSNSPLHF. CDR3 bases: TGTGCCAGCTCACCTGACGACAACAGCAATTCACCCCTCCACTTT. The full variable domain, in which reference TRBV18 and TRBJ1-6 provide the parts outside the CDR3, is NAGVMQNPRHLVRRRGQEARLRCSPMKGHSHVYWYRQLPEEGLKFMVYLQKENIIDESGMPKERFSAEFPKEGPSILRIQQVVRGDSAAYFCASSPDDNSNSPLHFGNGTRLTVT.

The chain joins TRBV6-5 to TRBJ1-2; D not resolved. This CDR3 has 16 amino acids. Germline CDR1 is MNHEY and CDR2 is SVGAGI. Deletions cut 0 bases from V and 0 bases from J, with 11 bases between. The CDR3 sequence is CASSYSARLANYGYTF. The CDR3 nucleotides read TGTGCCAGCAGTTACTCCGCCCGACTAGCTAACTATGGCTACACCTTC.

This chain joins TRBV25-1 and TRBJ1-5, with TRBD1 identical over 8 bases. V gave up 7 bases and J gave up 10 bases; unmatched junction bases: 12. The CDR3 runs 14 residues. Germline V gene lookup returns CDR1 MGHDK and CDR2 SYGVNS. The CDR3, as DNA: TGTGCCAGCATTGTAAGGACAGGGATTCACCCCCAGCATTTT. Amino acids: CASIVRTGIHPQHF.

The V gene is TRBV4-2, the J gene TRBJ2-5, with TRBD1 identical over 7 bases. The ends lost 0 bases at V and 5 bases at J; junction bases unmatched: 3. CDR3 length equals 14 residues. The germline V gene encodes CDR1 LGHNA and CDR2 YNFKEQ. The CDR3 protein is CASSQDARGETQYF. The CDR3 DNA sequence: TGTGCCAGCAGCCAAGATGCCAGGGGGGAGACCCAGTACTTC.

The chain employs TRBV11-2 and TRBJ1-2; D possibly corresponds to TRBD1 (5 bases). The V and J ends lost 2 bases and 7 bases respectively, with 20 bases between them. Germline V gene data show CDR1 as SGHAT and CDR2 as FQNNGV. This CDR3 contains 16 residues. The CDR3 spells CASSLYVGGGRGGYTF. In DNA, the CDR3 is TGTGCCAGCAGCTTATATGTCGGGGGAGGTCGTGGTGGCTACACCTTC.

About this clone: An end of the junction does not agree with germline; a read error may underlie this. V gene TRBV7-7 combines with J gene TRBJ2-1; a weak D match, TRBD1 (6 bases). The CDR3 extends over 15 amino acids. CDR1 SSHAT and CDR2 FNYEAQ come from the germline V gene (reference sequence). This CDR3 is CASSLDGTIYNEQFF. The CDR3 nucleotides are TGTGCTAGCAGCTTAGATGGGACAATCTACAATGAGCAGTTCTTC.

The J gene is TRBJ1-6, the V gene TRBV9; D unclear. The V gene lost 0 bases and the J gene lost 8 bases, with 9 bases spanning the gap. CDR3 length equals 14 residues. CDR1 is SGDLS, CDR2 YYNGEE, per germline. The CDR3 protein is CASSVGGWDSPLHF. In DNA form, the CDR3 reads TGTGCCAGCAGCGTAGGCGGTTGGGATTCACCCCTCCACTTT.

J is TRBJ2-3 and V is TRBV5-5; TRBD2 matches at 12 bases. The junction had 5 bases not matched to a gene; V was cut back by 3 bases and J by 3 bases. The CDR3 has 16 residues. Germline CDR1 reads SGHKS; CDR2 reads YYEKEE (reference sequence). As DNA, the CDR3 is TGTGCCAGCAGCTCTCTAGCGGGGGGGCCGACAGATACGCAGTATTTT. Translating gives CASSSLAGGPTDTQYF. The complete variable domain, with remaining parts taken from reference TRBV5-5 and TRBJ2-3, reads DAGVTQSPTHLIKTRGQQVTLRCSPISGHKSVSWYQQVLGQGPQFIFQYYEKEERGRGNFPDRFSARQFPNYSSELNVNALLLGDSALYLCASSSLAGGPTDTQYFGPGTRLTVL.

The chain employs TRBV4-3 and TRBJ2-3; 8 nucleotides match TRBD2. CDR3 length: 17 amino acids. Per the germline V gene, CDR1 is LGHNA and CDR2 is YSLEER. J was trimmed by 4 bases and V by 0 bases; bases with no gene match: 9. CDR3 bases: TGCGCCAGCAGCCAAGATGTGCGGGGGGCGGGGGCAGATACGCAGTATTTT. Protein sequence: CASSQDVRGAGADTQYF.

The CDR3 DNA sequence: TGCGCCAGCAGCTCCGGGACAGGGCAGATTCAGTACTTC. Amino acids: CASSSGTGQIQYF. The J gene is TRBJ2-4, the V gene TRBV5-1; TRBD1 matches at 9 bases. V gave up 3 bases and J gave up 10 bases; unmatched junction bases: 5. The CDR3 length is 13 residues. In germline, CDR1 is SGHRS, CDR2 YFSETQ.

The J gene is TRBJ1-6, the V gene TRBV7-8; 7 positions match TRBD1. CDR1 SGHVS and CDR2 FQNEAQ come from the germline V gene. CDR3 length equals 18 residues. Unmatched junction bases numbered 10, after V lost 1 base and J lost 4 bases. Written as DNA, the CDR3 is TGTGCCAGCAGCTTAGTGGTGGTAGGGGGCGCGTATAATTCACCCCTCCACTTT. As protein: CASSLVVVGGAYNSPLHF.

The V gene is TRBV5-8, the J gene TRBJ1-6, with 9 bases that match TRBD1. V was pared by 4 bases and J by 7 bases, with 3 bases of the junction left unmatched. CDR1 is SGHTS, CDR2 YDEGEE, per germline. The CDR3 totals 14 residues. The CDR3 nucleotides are TGTGCCAGCAGCGGGGACAGGGCAAATTCACCCCTCCACTTT. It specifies CASSGDRANSPLHF.

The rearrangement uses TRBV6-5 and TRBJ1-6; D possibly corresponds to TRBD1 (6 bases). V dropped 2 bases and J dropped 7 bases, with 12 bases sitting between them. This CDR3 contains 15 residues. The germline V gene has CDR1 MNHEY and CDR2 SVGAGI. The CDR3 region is CASSYGQWANSPLHF. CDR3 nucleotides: TGTGCCAGCAGTTACGGACAGTGGGCCAATTCACCCCTCCACTTT.

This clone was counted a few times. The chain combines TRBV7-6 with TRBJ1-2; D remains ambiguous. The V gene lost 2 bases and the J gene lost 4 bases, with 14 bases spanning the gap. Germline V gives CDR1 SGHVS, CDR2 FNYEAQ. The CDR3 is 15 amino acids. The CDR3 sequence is CASSLNSAAGYGYTF. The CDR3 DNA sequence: TGTGCCAGCAGCTTAAATTCGGCGGCTGGCTATGGCTACACCTTC.

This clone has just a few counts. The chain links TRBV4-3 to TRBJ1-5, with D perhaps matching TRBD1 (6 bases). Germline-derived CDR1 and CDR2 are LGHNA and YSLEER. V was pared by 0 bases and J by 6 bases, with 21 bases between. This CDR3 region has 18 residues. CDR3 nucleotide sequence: TGCGCCAGCAGCCAAGACTCGGCCAGGGGCCTAAAGGGTCAGCCCCAGCATTTT. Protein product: CASSQDSARGLKGQPQHF.

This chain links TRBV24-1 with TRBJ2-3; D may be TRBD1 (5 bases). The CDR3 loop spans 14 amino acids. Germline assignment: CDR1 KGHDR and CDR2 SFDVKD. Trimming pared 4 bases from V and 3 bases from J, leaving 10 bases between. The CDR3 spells CATSETGRTDTQYF. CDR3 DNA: TGTGCCACCAGTGAAACAGGAAGAACAGATACGCAGTATTTT.

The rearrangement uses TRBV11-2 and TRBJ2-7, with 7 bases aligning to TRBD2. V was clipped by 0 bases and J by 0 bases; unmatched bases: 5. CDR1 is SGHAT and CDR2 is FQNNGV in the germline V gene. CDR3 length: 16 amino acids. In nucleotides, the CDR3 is TGTGCCAGCAGCTTAGATCTAGCGGTTAGCTCCTACGAGCAGTACTTC. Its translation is CASSLDLAVSSYEQYF.

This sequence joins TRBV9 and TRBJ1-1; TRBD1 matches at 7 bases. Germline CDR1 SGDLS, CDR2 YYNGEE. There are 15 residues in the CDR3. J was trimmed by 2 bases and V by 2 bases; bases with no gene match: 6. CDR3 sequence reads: CASSVHDRVNTEAFF. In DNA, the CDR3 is TGTGCCAGCAGCGTTCACGACAGGGTAAACACTGAAGCTTTCTTT.

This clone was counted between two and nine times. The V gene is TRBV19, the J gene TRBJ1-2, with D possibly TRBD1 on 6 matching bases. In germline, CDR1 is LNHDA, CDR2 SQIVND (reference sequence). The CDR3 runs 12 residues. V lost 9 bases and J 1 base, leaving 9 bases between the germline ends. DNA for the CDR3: TGTGCCAGCCACAGGGTTAACTATGGCTACACCTTC. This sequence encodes CASHRVNYGYTF.

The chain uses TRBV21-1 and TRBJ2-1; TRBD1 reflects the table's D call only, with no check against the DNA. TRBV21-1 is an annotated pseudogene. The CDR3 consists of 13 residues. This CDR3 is CARTLTVNNEQFF. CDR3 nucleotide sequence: TGTGCCAGAACTTTGACAGTGAACAATGAGCAGTTCTTC.

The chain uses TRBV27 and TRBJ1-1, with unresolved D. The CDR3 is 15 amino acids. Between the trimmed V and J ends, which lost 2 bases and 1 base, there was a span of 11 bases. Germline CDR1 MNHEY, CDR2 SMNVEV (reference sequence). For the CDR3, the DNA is TGTGCCAGCAGTTTAACTAGGGTAGAGAACACTGAAGCTTTCTTT. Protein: CASSLTRVENTEAFF.

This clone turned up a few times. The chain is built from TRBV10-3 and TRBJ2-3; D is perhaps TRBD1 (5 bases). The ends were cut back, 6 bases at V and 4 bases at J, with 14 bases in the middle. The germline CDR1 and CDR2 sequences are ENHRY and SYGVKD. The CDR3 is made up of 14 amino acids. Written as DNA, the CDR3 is TGTGCCATCAGGGGCAGGGATGATGCAGATACGCAGTATTTT. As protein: CAIRGRDDADTQYF.

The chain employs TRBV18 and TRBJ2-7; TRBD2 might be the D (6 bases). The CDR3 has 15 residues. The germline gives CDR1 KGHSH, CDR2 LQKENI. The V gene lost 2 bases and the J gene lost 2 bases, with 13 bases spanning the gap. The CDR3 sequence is CASSPSRLGPYEQYF. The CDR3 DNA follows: TGTGCCAGCTCACCATCACGACTAGGCCCCTACGAGCAGTACTTC.

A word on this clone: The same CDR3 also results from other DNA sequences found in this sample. The CDR3 DNA sequence: TGTGCCAGCAGCTTACGGGGGTCTGGAAACACCATATATTTT. This codes for CASSLRGSGNTIYF. J is TRBJ1-3 and V is TRBV7-9; possibly TRBD1 for D (5 bases). V was trimmed by 2 bases and J by 1 base, leaving 6 bases between them. The CDR3 is 14 amino acids. Germline V lookup: CDR1 SEHNR, CDR2 FQNEAQ (reference sequence). The full variable domain, completed using reference TRBV7-9 and TRBJ1-3, is DTGVSQNPRHKITKRGQNVTFRCDPISEHNRLYWYRQTLGQGPEFLTYFQNEAQLEKSRLLSDRFSAERPKGSFSTLEIQRTEQGDSAMYLCASSLRGSGNTIYFGEGSWLTVV.

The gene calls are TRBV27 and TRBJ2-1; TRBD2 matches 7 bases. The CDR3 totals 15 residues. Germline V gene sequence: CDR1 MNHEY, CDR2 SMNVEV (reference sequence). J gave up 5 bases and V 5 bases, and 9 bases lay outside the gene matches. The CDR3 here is CASSSWVAGHNEQFF. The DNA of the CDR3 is TGTGCCAGCAGTAGTTGGGTAGCGGGTCACAATGAGCAGTTCTTC.

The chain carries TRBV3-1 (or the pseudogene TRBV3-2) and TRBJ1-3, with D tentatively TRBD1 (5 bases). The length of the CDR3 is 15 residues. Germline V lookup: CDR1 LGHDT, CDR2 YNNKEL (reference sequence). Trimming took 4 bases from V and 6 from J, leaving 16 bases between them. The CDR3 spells CASSPTGEGVNTIYF. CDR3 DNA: TGTGCCAGCAGCCCTACAGGTGAAGGGGTAAACACCATATATTTT.

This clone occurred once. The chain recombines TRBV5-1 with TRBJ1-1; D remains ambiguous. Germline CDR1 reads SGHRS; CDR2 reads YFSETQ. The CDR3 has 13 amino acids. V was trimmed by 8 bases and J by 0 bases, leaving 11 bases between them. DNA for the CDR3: TGCGCCAGTCGCGCGGTGTTGAACACTGAAGCTTTCTTT. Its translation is CASRAVLNTEAFF.

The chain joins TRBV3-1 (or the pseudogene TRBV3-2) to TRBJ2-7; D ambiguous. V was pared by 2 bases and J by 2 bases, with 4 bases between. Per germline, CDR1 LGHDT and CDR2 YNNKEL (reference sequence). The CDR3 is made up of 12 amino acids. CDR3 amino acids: CASSQTPYEQYF. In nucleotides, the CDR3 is TGTGCCAGCAGCCAAACACCCTACGAGCAGTACTTC.

The CDR3 DNA is TGCAGCGTTGTTGGGCTAGAGCAGTTCTTC. Its translation: CSVVGLEQFF. The rearrangement uses TRBV29-1 and TRBJ2-1; no reliable D call. CDR3 length: 10 residues. Per the germline V gene, CDR1 is SQVTM and CDR2 is ANQGSEA. V was cut by 4 bases and J by 10 bases, with 8 bases left in between.

The CDR3 protein is CASSLSRWKGAMSNQETQYF. In nucleotides, the CDR3 is TGTGCCAGCAGTTTGTCCCGGTGGAAGGGGGCGATGTCCAACCAAGAGACCCAGTACTTC. The V call is TRBV27, the J call TRBJ2-5, with 7 bases matching TRBD1. CDR3 length: 20 residues. J gave up 0 bases and V 3 bases, and 19 bases lay outside the gene matches. CDR1 and CDR2 (germline): MNHEY, SMNVEV (reference sequence).

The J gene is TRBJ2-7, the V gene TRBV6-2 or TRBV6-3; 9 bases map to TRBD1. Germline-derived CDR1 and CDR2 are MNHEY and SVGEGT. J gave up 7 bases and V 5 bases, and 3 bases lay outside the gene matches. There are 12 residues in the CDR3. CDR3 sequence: CASSATGGEQYF. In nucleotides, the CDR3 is TGTGCCAGCAGTGCGACAGGGGGAGAGCAGTACTTC.